This record looks at one T cell receptor (beta chain) sequence and its context. These donors were members of the roughly 110-subject validation cohort, a group separate from the approximately 640-subject first cohort. These data belong to a study of cytomegalovirus exposure and HLA in healthy donors. Across the whole study: The approximately 670 first-cohort repertoires and the 110 or so validation repertoires shared the same platform, a later analysis reported.

The table came from immunoSEQ multiplex PCR; TCRdb's copy has only in-frame clones and leaves some out. The sample includes around 150,000 clones, 85% to 90% of them seen just once. Sequenced material: PBMCs. This TCR derives from a woman in her late teens or twenties in good health and CMV-seropositive.

In DNA form, the CDR3 reads TGTGCCAGCAGCAACAGGGAGCAACAGCCCCAGCATTTT. It specifies CASSNREQQPQHF. V usage is TRBV6-5 and J usage is TRBJ1-5; D might be TRBD1 (6 bases). Germline V gene data show CDR1 as MNHEY and CDR2 as SVGAGI. The length of the CDR3 is 13 residues. V lost 6 bases to trimming and J lost 7 bases, with 13 bases between them.